The clone carrying this T cell receptor beta chain was seen repeatedly, ten times or more. Its target is unknown. The germline V and J ends were trimmed by 2 bases and 5 bases, with 9 bases remaining between them. The CDR3 contains 12 residues. Germline-derived CDR1 and CDR2 are GTSNPN and SVGIG (reference sequence). The template for TCR beta VDJ and CDR3 sequence profiling was genomic DNA. TCRdb independently ran MiXCR on the reads; one entry per CDR3 protein. Of some 68,000 distinct CDR3 sequences in the sample, almost 55% were seen once. This sample was taken from a study of CD8+CD57+ T cells in acquired aplastic anemia. Overall study findings and caveats: Patients were compared with controls for CD8+ Simpson's diversity, and no significant difference emerged. Common to patients and controls were about 31 CD8+ CDR3 sequences.

Material for sequencing was sorted CD4+, CD8+, or CD8+CD57+ T cells (not recorded which) from PBMCs. The TCR comes from a human donor in good health, serving as a control. V and J are TRBV30 and TRBJ2-5; weak D call: TRBD1 (6 bases). CDR3 coding DNA: TGTGCCTGGAGTTCCCAGGGGGAGACCCAGTACTTC. It codes for CAWSSQGETQYF.